This T cell receptor (beta chain) came from a study of T cell repertoires in cytomegalovirus infection. Study information: Well-studied HLA-B-restricted epitopes and recently identified HLA-C-restricted epitopes of CMV were both used in the study. Through public TCR beta signatures, both CMV infection and matching HLA type were indicated.

One entry per CDR3 protein, called by TCRdb with MiXCR from the reads. The profile shows around 770,000 distinct CDR3 sequences, almost 30% of them singletons. Study outcomes and limitations: CMV carriers having the relevant HLA were flagged by cumulative public TCR beta family frequency. The ex vivo response was dominated by HLA-C-restricted CMV-specific TCR beta clonotypes.

This clonotype has only a few counts. Its matching antigen is unknown. V lost 8 bases and J 5 bases, leaving 7 bases between the germline ends. CDR3 length equals 11 residues. J is TRBJ2-1 and V is TRBV12-3 or TRBV12-4; unclear D gene. Sequencing was performed on cultured CD8+ T cells from PBMCs, taken from culture after CMV antigen stimulation. The TCR comes from a human donor in good health (CMV status not recorded). Some clones in this sample may be carry-over from other donors' samples. The CDR3 nucleotides are TGTGCCAGCGTGGTGGACAATGAGCAGTTCTTC. It codes for CASVVDNEQFF.